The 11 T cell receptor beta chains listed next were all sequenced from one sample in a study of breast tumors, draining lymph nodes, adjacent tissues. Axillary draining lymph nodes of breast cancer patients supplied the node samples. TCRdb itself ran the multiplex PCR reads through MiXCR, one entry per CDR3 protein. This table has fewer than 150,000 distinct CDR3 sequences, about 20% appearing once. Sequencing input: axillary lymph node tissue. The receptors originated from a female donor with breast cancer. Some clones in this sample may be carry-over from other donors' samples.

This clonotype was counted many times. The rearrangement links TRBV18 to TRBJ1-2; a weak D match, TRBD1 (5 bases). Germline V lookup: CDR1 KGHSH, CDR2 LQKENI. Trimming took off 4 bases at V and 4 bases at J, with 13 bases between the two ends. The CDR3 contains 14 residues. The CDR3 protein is CASSQQERVYGYTF. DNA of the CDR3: TGTGCCAGCTCACAACAGGAGAGGGTCTATGGCTACACCTTC.

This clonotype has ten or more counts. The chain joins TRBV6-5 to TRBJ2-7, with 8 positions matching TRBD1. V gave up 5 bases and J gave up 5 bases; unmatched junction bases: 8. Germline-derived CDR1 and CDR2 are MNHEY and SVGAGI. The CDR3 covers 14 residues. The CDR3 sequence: CASSRGQEVHEQYF. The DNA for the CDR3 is TGTGCCAGCAGTAGGGGACAGGAAGTCCACGAGCAGTACTTC.

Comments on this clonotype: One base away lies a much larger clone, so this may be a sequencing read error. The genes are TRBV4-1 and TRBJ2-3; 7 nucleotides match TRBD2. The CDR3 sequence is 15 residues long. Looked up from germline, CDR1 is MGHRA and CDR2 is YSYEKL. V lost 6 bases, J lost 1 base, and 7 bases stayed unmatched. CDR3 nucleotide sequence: TGCGCCAGCAGGCATACGGGGAGGGGCACAGATACGCAGTATTTT. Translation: CASRHTGRGTDTQYF.

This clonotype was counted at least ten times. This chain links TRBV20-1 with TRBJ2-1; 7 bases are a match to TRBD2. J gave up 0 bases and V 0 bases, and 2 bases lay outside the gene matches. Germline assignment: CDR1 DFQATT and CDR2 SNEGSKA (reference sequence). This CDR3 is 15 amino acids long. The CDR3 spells CSARERGSSYNEQFF. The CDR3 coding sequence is TGCAGTGCTAGAGAGCGGGGGAGCTCCTACAATGAGCAGTTCTTC.

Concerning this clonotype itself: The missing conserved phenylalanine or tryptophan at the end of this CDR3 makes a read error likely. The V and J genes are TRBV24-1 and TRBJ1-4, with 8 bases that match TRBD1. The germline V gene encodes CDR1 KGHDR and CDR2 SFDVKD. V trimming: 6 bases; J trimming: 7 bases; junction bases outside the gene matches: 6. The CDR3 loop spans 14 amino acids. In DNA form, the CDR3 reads TGTGCCACCAGTATGACAGGGGCGAGTGAAAAACTGTTTCTT. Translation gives CATSMTGASEKLFL.

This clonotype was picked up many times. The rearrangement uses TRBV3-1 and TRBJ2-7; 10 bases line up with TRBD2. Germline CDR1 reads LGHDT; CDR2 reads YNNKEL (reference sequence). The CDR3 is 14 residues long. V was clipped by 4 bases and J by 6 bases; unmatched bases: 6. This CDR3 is CASSPRTSGSEQYF. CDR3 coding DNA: TGTGCCAGCAGCCCTAGGACTAGCGGAAGCGAGCAGTACTTC.

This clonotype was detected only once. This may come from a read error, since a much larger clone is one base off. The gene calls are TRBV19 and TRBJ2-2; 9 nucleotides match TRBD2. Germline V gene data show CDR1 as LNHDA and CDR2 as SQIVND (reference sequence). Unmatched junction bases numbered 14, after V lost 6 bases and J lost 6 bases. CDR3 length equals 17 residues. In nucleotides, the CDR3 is TGTGCCAGTAGCCTCAGGTGGCTAGCGGGAAGCGCCGGGGAGCTGTTTTTT. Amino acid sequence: CASSLRWLAGSAGELFF.

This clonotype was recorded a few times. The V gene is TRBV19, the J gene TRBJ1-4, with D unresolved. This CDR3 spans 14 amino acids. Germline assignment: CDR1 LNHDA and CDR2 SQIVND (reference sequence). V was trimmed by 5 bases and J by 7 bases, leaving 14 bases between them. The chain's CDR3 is CASSSQSWGEKLFF. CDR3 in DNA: TGTGCCAGTAGTTCACAGAGTTGGGGTGAAAAACTGTTTTTT. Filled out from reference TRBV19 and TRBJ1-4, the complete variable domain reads DGGITQSPKYLFRKEGQNVTLSCEQNLNHDAMYWYRQDPGQGLRLIYYSQIVNDFQKGDIAEGYSVSREKKESFPLTVTSAQKNPTAFYLCASSSQSWGEKLFFGSGTQLSVL.

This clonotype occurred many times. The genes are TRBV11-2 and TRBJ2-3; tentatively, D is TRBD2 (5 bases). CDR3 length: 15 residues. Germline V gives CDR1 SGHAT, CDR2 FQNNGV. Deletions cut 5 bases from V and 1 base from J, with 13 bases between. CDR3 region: CASSLVGVGTDTQYF. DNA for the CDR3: TGTGCCAGCAGCCTGGTGGGAGTCGGCACAGATACGCAGTATTTT.

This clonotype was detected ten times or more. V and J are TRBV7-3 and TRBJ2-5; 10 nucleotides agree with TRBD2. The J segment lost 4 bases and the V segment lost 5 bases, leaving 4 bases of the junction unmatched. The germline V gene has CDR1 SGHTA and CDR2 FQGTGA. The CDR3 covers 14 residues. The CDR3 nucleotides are TGTGCCAGCAGCCCAAGACTAGCGGGAGAGACCCAGTACTTC. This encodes CASSPRLAGETQYF.

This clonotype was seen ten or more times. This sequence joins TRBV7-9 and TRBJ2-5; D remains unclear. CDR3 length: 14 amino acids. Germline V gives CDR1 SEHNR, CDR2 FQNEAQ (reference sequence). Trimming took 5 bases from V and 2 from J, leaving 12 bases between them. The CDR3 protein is CASSRWKGQETQYF. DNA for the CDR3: TGTGCCAGCAGCCGTTGGAAAGGGCAAGAGACCCAGTACTTC.